This T cell receptor (beta chain) was identified in a study of shared clonotypes between healthy human individuals (TCRdb year 2020). Regarding the research as a whole: The cohort comprised a couple of women and a few men aged 18 to 49 years. Libraries were prepared and TCR repertoires were sequenced by different laboratories using diverse techniques, in order to increase sequencing depth and limit assay-specific biases. Per donor, leukapheresis produced somewhere between about 0.85 and 9.5 billion PBMCs. For each donor, CD4 naive and CD4 memory were each given three plates, CD8 naive was given two plates, and CD8 memory was given one plate. To estimate repertoire size and how much clonotypes are shared between individuals, the study performed deep sequencing of blood TCR repertoires from roughly five healthy adults.

Healthy HIV-negative adults with no recently reported acute infections or vaccinations were included as donors. Only Caucasian adults living in Nashville, Tennessee, USA were represented among the donors. Magnetic negative selection was used to enrich CD4+ T cells, after which naive cells were positively selected on CD45RA and the negative fraction became the memory subset. Blood was collected by leukapheresis, and PBMCs were isolated by Ficoll-Histopaque density gradient centrifugation and then cryopreserved in liquid nitrogen vapor phase. Analytical flow cytometry was used to check the purity and quantity of each magnetically sorted T cell population. Genomic DNA was isolated from every sorted fraction and measured by UV absorbance on a Nanodrop 2000c. Details on this clone: This receptor's antigen is unknown. Within one base of it there is no much larger clone, and no base qualities were kept.

V trim: 3 bases; J trim: 0 bases; unmatched bases: 2. The CDR3 covers 14 residues, taking in both the cysteine and the phenylalanine. CDR3 DNA only is kept here, 42 bases in frame from base 1. CDR1 and CDR2, looked up from the germline V gene (reference sequence), are WNHNN and SYGVQD. What the work shows at the level of the full study, not this receptor alone: Clonotypes shared by all four sorted-subset donors showed higher generation probabilities than non-shared clonotypes. Sharing across several donors was observed for around 5% of naive CD4, over 3% of naive CD8, over 2% of memory CD4, and around 0.44% of memory CD8 clonotypes. Sampling was limited to blood, and TCR repertoires in tissue likely differ from TCR repertoires in blood. Estimated clonotype richness was generally larger for naive than for memory subsets. Based on pairwise subsampling, the degree of clonotype sharing among donors was expected to be affected by sequencing depth. Because the study included a small number of donors, the genetic and exposure-history diversity represented was limited. Incomplete sequencing was indicated by rarefaction of sorted-subset datasets, despite the large sequencing depth.

Using the deep immunoSEQ assay, multiplex PCR amplified TCR CDR3 regions from genomic DNA. Genomic DNA extracted from each cell subset was distributed evenly over all wells of several immunoSEQ 96-well plates, and each plate served as one replicate. For sorted subsets, about 200 ng genomic DNA, equal to about 30,000 T cell genomes, was loaded into each replicate PCR. Purified libraries were quantified with a Qubit 3.0 fluorometer, sized on a Bioanalyzer 2100, and re-quantified with the KAPA Library Quantification kit. Every immunoSEQ 96-well plate was sequenced on a separate single-read 150-cycle Illumina NextSeq 550 flow cell. Regarding the original processing steps: Because only junctional sequences without quality scores were contained in the immunoSEQ output, filtering matching that applied to full-length reads could not be performed. To assign V/J genes and CDR3, sequences were annotated using PyIR, a Python wrapper for IgBLAST v1.9, with IMGT germline references. Reads were filtered out if the reads had weak V/J assignments (E-value above 1e-6), no CDR3, stop codons, out-of-frame junctions, or ambiguous translated residues. V3J clonotypes were defined as sequences sharing the same inferred V gene, J gene, and CDR3 amino acid sequence. Percentage overlap between repertoires was calculated by dividing the number of shared unique clonotypes by the size of the smaller repertoire. Richness of each repertoire was evaluated using RTK rarefaction, the Chao1 estimator, and Recon v2.1 estimates of unobserved clonotypes. Generation probabilities for all TCRbeta clonotypes obtained by the gDNA method from a handful of donors were computed using OLGA. As stored in TCRdb, this immuneACCESS dataset retains in-frame rearrangements with V and J assigned. A fraction of the clones does not appear; measured against another copy, unresolved V genes explain less than half of the discrepancy, and the remainder lacks a known reason. V and J calls and clone size are as listed in that table; D and trimming were resolved from the DNA. This sample is represented by more than 2 million clones; about 95% of them were singletons. The top ten clonotypes cover 0.13% of the sample.

Material: naive CD4+ T cells sorted from blood. The sample's cell subset or site label, decoded: CD45RA+ positively selected. The sequence joins TRBV10-1 to TRBJ2-7; 7 bases in the junction line up with TRBD2. This receptor was taken from a man between 18 and 35 years old in good health. The CDR3 loop reads CASSDGRFSYEQYF. The base sequence is TGCGCCAGCAGTGACGGGAGGTTCTCCTACGAGCAGTACTTC.